This entry features one TCR beta chain sequence. This CDR3 is built from 15 residues. V trimming: 6 bases; J trimming: 2 bases; junction bases outside the gene matches: 9. Germline assignment: CDR1 SGDLS and CDR2 YYNGEE. This record belongs to a study of blood T cell repertoires in COVID-19. As originally analysed: The authors estimated nucleated cell counts from reference gene primer amplification. TCRdb's table, derived via immunoSEQ multiplex PCR, lists solely in-frame clones and lacks some. D and trimming come from the DNA, and the V and J calls and clone size come from that table. The table has about 61,000 clones, roughly 90% seen once.

Sequencing was done on a sample of peripheral blood. The chain carries TRBV9 and TRBJ2-3, with 7 bases aligning to TRBD2. The source of this sequence is a human donor in a cohort sampled during active COVID-19. CDR3: CASTLGGSTTDTQYF. CDR3 sequence (DNA): TGTGCCAGCACCCTCGGGGGGTCAACCACAGATACGCAGTATTTT.